This TCR beta chain was obtained from a study of T cells after yellow fever vaccination. In regard to this clonotype: What it recognizes is unknown.

Trimming removed 2 bases from V and 7 bases from J, with 12 bases in between. Looked up from germline, CDR1 is MGHRA and CDR2 is YSYEKL. This CDR3 region has 15 residues. The study, taken as a whole, reports: Post-booster samples contained most primary-vaccination clones (around 95% CD4, less than 90% CD8). Researchers cautioned that FACS-sorted repertoires could harbor abundant clonotypes contaminating from the bulk population.

The study made its TCR cDNA through 5'RACE template switching. That step introduced a universal primer site along with UMIs. TCRdb analysed the 5' RACE reads with MiXCR anew, one entry per CDR3 protein. In the table there are a few hundred thousand distinct CDR3 sequences, about 5.2% of which are singletons. This receptor was obtained from a man younger than 35 who received the YFV17D yellow fever vaccine. The chain is built from TRBV4-1 and TRBJ1-6; D ambiguous. The sample was CD4+ T cells sorted from PBMCs, taken on the day of the yellow fever booster vaccination. The CDR3 loop reads CASSQLGGINSPLHF. CDR3 nucleotide sequence: TGCGCCAGCAGCCAACTTGGAGGGATCAATTCACCCCTCCACTTT.